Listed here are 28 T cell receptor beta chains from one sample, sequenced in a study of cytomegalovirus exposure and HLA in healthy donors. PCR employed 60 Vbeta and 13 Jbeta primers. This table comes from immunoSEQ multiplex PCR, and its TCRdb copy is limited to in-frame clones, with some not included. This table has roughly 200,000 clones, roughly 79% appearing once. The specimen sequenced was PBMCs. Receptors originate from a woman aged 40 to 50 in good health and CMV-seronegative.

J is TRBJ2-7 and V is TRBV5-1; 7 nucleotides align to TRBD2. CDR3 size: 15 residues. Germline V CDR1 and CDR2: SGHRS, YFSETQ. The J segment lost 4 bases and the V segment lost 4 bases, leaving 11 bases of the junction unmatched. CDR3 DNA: TGCGCCAGCAGCCCGCGCTGGGGGGAGGGGTACGAGCAGTACTTC. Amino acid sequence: CASSPRWGEGYEQYF. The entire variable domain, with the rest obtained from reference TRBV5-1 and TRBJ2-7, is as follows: KAGVTQTPRYLIKTRGQQVTLSCSPISGHRSVSWYQQTPGQGLQFLFEYFSETQRNKGNFPGRFSGRQFSNSRSEMNVSTLELGDSALYLCASSPRWGEGYEQYFGPGTRLTVT.

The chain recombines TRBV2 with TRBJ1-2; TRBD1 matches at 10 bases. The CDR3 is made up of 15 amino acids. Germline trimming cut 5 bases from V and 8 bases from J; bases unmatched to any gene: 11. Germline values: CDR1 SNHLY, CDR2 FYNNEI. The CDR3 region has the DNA TGTGCCAGCAGTTTATCCCGGGACAGGGGCGGGGGCTACACCTTC. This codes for CASSLSRDRGGGYTF.

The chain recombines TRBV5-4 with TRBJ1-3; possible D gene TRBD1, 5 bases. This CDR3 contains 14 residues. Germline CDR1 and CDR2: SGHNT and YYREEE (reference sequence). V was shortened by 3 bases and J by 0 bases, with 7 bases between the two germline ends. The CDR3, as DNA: TGTGCCAGCAGCTCGACAGACTCTGGAAACACCATATATTTT. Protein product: CASSSTDSGNTIYF. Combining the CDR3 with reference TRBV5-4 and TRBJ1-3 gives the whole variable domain ETGVTQSPTHLIKTRGQQVTLRCSSQSGHNTVSWYQQALGQGPQFIFQYYREEENGRGNFPPRFSGLQFPNYSSELNVNALELDDSALYLCASSSTDSGNTIYFGEGSWLTVV.

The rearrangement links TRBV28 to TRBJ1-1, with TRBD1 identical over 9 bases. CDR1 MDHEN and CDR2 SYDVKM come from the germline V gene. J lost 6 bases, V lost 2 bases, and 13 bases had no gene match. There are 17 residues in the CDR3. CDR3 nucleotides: TGTGCCAGCAGTTTAACAGCAGGGACAGGGAGTGGGTCTGAAGCTTTCTTT. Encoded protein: CASSLTAGTGSGSEAFF.

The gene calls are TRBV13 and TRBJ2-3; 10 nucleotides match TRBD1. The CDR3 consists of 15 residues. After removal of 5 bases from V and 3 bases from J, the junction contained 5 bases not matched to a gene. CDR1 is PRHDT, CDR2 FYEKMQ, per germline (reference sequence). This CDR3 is CASSPPGQGTDTQYF. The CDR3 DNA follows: TGTGCCAGCAGCCCTCCGGGACAGGGGACAGATACGCAGTATTTT.

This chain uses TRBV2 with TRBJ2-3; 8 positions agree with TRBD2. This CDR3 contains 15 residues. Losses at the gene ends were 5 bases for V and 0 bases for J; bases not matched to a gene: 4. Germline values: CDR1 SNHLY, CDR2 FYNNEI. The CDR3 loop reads CASSIAGMSTDTQYF. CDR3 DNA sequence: TGTGCCAGCAGTATAGCGGGGATGAGCACAGATACGCAGTATTTT.

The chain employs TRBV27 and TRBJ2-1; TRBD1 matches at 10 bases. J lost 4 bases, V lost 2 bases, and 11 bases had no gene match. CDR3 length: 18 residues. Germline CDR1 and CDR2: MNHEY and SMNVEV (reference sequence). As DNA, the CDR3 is TGTGCCAGCAGTTTAATCGGACAGGGGGGAAGAGGGTACAATGAGCAGTTCTTC. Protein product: CASSLIGQGGRGYNEQFF.

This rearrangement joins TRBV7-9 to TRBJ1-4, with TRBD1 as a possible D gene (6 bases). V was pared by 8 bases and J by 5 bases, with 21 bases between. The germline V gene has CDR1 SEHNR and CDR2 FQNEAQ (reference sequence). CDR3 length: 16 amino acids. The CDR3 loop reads CASATPRGRGNEKLFF. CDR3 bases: TGTGCCAGCGCGACCCCTCGGGGGAGGGGGAATGAAAAACTGTTTTTT. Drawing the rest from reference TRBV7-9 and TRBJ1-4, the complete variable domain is DTGVSQNPRHKITKRGQNVTFRCDPISEHNRLYWYRQTLGQGPEFLTYFQNEAQLEKSRLLSDRFSAERPKGSFSTLEIQRTEQGDSAMYLCASATPRGRGNEKLFFGSGTQLSVL.

DNA for the CDR3: TGCGCCAGCAGCTCTGTTAGGGGAACTAATGAAAAACTGTTTTTT. Protein product: CASSSVRGTNEKLFF. V gene TRBV5-1 combines with J gene TRBJ1-4; a weak D match, TRBD1 (5 bases). CDR1 and CDR2 (germline): SGHRS, YFSETQ. Deletions cut 3 bases from V and 1 base from J, with 10 bases between. The CDR3 runs to 15 residues.

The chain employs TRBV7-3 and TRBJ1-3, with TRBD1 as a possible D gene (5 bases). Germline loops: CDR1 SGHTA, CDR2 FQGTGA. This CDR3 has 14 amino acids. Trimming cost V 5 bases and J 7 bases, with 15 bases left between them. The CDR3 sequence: CASSPDQGRNTIYF. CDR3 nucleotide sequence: TGTGCCAGCAGCCCCGATCAGGGCCGGAACACCATATATTTT.

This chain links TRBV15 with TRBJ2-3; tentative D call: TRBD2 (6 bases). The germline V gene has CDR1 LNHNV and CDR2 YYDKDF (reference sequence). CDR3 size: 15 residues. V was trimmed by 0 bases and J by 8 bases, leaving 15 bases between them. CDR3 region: CATSRDSPSGFTQYF. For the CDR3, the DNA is TGTGCCACCAGCAGAGATTCTCCGAGCGGGTTTACGCAGTATTTT. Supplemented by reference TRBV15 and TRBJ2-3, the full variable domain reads DAMVIQNPRYQVTQFGKPVTLSCSQTLNHNVMYWYQQKSSQAPKLLFHYYDKDFNNEADTPDNFQSRRPNTSFCFLDIRSPGLGDTAMYLCATSRDSPSGFTQYFGPGTRLTVL.

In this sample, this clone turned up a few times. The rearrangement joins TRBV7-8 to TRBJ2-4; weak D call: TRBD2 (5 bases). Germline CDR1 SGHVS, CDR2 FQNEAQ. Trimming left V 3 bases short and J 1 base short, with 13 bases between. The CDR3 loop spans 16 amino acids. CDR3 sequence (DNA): TGTGCCAGCAGCTTTGAGGGTGTGCAGGCCAAAAACATTCAGTACTTC. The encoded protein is CASSFEGVQAKNIQYF. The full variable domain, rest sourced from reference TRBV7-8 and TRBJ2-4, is GAGVSQSPRYKVAKRGQDVALRCDPISGHVSLFWYQQALGQGPEFLTYFQNEAQLDKSGLPSDRFFAERPEGSVSTLKIQRTQQEDSAVYLCASSFEGVQAKNIQYFGAGTRLSVL.

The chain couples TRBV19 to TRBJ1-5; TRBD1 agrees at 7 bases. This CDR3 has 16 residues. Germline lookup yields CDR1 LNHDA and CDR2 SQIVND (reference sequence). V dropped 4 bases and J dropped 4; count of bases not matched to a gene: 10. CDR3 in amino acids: CASSRDSSSFNQPQHF. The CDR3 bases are TGTGCCAGTAGTAGGGACAGCTCGTCCTTTAATCAGCCCCAGCATTTT.

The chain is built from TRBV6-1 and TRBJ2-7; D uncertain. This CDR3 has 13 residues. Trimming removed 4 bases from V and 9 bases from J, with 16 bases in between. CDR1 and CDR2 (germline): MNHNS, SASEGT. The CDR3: CASSGDIGWVQYF. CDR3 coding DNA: TGTGCCAGCAGTGGCGACATCGGCTGGGTGCAGTACTTC.

The CDR3 sequence: CASSLTGAQETQYF. As DNA, the CDR3 is TGTGCCAGCAGCTTGACAGGGGCCCAAGAGACCCAGTACTTC. The V and J genes are TRBV5-6 and TRBJ2-5, with 7 nucleotides matching TRBD1. CDR3 size: 14 residues. Germline lookup yields CDR1 SGHDT and CDR2 YYEEEE. J was trimmed by 1 base and V by 1 base; bases with no gene match: 1.

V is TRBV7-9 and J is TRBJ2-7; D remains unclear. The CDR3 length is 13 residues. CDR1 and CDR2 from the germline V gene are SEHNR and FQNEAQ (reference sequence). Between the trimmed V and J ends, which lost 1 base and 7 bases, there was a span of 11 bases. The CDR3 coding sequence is TGTGCCAGCAGCTTAGACTCGCAACGGGAGCAGTACTTC. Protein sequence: CASSLDSQREQYF. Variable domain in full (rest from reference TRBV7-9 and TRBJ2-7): DTGVSQNPRHKITKRGQNVTFRCDPISEHNRLYWYRQTLGQGPEFLTYFQNEAQLEKSRLLSDRFSAERPKGSFSTLEIQRTEQGDSAMYLCASSLDSQREQYFGPGTRLTVT.

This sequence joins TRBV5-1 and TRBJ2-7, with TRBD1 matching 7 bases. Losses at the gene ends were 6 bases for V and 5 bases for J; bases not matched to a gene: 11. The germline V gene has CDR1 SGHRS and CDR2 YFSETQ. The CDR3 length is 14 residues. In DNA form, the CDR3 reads TGCGCCAGCACCCAAGGGGACAGAACCCACGAGCAGTACTTC. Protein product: CASTQGDRTHEQYF. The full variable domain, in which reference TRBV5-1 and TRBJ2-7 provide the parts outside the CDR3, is KAGVTQTPRYLIKTRGQQVTLSCSPISGHRSVSWYQQTPGQGLQFLFEYFSETQRNKGNFPGRFSGRQFSNSRSEMNVSTLELGDSALYLCASTQGDRTHEQYFGPGTRLTVT.

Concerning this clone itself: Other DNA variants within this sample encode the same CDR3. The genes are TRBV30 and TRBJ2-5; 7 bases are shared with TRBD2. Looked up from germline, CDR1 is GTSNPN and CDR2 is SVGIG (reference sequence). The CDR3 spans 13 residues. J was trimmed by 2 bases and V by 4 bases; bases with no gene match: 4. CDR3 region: CAWTSGGQETQYF. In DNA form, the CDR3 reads TGTGCCTGGACTTCGGGAGGACAAGAGACCCAGTACTTC.

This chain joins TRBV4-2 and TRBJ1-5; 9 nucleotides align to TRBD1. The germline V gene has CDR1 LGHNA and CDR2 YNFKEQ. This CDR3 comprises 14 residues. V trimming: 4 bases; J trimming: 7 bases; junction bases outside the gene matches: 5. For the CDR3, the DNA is TGTGCCAGCAGCCGGGGACAGGGTACCCAGCCCCAGCATTTT. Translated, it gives CASSRGQGTQPQHF.

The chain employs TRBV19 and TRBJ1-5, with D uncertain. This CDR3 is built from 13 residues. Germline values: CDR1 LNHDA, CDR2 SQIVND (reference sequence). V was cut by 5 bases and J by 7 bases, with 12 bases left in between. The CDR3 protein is CASSPSGVQPQHF. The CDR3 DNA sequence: TGTGCCAGTAGTCCTTCCGGGGTCCAGCCCCAGCATTTT.

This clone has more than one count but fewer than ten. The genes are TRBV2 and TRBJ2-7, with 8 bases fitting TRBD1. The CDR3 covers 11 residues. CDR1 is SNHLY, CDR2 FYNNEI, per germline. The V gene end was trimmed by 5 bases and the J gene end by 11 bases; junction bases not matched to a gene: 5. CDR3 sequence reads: CASSRQGIEYF. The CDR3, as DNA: TGTGCCAGCAGTAGACAGGGGATCGAGTACTTC.

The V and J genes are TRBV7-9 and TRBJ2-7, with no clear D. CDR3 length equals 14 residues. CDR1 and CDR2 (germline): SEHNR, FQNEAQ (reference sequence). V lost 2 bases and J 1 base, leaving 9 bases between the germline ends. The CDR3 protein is CASSLSVQSYEQYF. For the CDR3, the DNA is TGTGCCAGCAGCTTATCGGTCCAATCCTACGAGCAGTACTTC.

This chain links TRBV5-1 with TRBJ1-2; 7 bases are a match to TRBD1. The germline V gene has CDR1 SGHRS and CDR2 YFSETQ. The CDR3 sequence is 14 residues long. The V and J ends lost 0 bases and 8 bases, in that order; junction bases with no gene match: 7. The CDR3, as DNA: TGCGCCAGCAGCTTGGCCGTAGGGGGCGAAGGCTACACCTTC. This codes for CASSLAVGGEGYTF.

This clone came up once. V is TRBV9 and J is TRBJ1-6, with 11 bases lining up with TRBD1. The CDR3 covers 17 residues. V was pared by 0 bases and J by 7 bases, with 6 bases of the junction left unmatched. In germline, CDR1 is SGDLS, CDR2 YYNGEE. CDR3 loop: CASSVAQGTGGNSPLHF. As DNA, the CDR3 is TGTGCCAGCAGCGTAGCACAGGGGACAGGGGGGAATTCACCCCTCCACTTT.

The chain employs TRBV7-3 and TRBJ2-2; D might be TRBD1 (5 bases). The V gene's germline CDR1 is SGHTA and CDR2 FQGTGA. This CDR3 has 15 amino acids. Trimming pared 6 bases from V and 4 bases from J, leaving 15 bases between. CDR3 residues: CASRFDQGPTGELFF. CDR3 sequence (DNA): TGTGCCAGCAGGTTCGACCAGGGTCCCACCGGGGAGCTGTTTTTT.

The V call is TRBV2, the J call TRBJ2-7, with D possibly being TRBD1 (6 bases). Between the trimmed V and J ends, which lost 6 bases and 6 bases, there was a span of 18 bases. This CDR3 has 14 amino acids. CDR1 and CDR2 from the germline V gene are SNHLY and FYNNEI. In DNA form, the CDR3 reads TGTGCCAGCAGAACTAACCACAGGGCAAGCGAGCAGTACTTC. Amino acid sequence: CASRTNHRASEQYF.

CDR3 protein: CASSLDGQVFTEAFF. The CDR3 nucleotides read TGCGCCAGCAGCTTGGATGGACAGGTGTTCACTGAAGCTTTCTTT. J is TRBJ1-1 and V is TRBV5-1, with 7 bases that match TRBD1. Trimming removed 0 bases from V and 4 bases from J; junction bases left unmatched: 6. CDR1 is SGHRS and CDR2 is YFSETQ in the germline V gene. The CDR3 spans 15 residues.

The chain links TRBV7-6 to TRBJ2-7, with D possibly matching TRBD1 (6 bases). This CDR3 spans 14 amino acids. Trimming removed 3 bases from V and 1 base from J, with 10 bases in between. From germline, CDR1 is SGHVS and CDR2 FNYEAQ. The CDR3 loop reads CASSFDTGSYEQYF. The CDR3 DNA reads TGTGCCAGCAGCTTCGATACAGGGTCCTACGAGCAGTACTTC.